The 32 T cell receptor beta chains presented below share a single source sample, sequenced in a study of patients and donors after allogeneic stem cell transplantation. One entry per CDR3 protein results from TCRdb running MiXCR on the RT-PCR reads. This table has about 28,000 distinct CDR3 sequences, around 6.8% appearing once. The sequencing input was blood, either unsorted or a sorted T cell fraction (not recorded which). Every receptor here comes from a human donor who was either an allogeneic HSCT recipient or a stem cell or donor lymphocyte infusion donor (not recorded which). It is not recorded whose cells these are; they may come from a transplant donor.

On this clonotype itself: This may arise from a read error, as a much more abundant clone is one base away. The V gene is TRBV12-3 or TRBV12-4, the J gene TRBJ2-5; D unclear. V was trimmed by 3 bases and J by 3 bases, leaving 8 bases between them. This CDR3 is built from 13 residues. CDR3 sequence reads: CASSFLGEETQYF. The CDR3 DNA reads as TGTGCCAGCAGTTTTCTCGGAGAAGAGACCCAGTACTTC.

The chain employs TRBV4-1 and TRBJ2-7; D is unclear. Germline assignment: CDR1 MGHRA and CDR2 YSYEKL. V shed 5 bases and J shed 3 bases, with 14 bases lying between them. This CDR3 region has 14 residues. The CDR3 sequence: CASSDLRKDYEQYF. Here the CDR3 DNA reads TGCGCCAGCAGCGACTTACGAAAGGACTACGAGCAGTACTTC.

This clonotype was counted between two and nine times. This chain joins TRBV6-1 and TRBJ2-2; possible D gene TRBD1, 6 bases. The CDR3 contains 15 residues. V dropped 6 bases and J dropped 5 bases, with 16 bases sitting between them. Germline CDR1 MNHNS, CDR2 SASEGT. CDR3 amino acids: CASRSDSQRTGELFF. In DNA, the CDR3 is TGTGCCAGCAGGTCGGACAGTCAGAGGACCGGGGAGCTGTTTTTT.

This clonotype has ten or more counts. The chain is built from TRBV28 and TRBJ2-7; perhaps TRBD2 as D (5 bases). The length of the CDR3 is 13 residues. Germline-derived CDR1 and CDR2 are MDHEN and SYDVKM. The V end was cut by 7 bases, the J end by 3 bases, with 13 bases between. The CDR3 loop reads CASTPPAGYEQYF. The CDR3 DNA sequence: TGTGCCAGCACCCCCCCCGCGGGCTACGAGCAGTACTTC. Filled out from reference TRBV28 and TRBJ2-7, the complete variable domain reads DVKVTQSSRYLVKRTGEKVFLECVQDMDHENMFWYRQDPGLGLRLIYFSYDVKMKEKGDIPEGYSVSREKKERFSLILESASTNQTSMYLCASTPPAGYEQYFGPGTRLTVT.

This clonotype was seen many times. The genes are TRBV5-1 and TRBJ2-7; the match to TRBD1 covers 9 bases. Trimming at V came to 3 bases and at J to 2 bases, leaving 6 bases not matched to a gene. The CDR3 loop spans 15 amino acids. Germline CDR1 is SGHRS and CDR2 is YFSETQ. The CDR3 DNA reads as TGCGCCAGCAGCTGGGGACAGGGTGAGACCTACGAGCAGTACTTC. It specifies CASSWGQGETYEQYF.

Ten or more counts support this clonotype. The rearrangement links TRBV18 to TRBJ2-3, with no clear D. Trimming removed 4 bases at V and 2 bases at J, with 10 bases between. Germline CDR1 and CDR2: KGHSH and LQKENI. This CDR3 is 14 amino acids long. This chain's CDR3 is CASSRGRSTDTQYF. CDR3 DNA: TGTGCCAGCTCACGCGGCCGGTCCACAGATACGCAGTATTTT.

At least ten counts were recorded for this clonotype. The chain couples TRBV12-3 or TRBV12-4 to TRBJ1-5; 8 bases align to TRBD1. Trimming took 7 bases from V and 2 from J; bases not matched to a gene: 7. The length of the CDR3 is 15 residues. The CDR3 protein is CASNPGQVRNQPQHF. Written as DNA, the CDR3 is TGTGCCAGCAACCCGGGACAGGTCCGCAATCAGCCCCAGCATTTT.

This clonotype was seen ten or more times. The CDR3 reads CASSFRRGDYNEQFF. CDR3 bases: TGTGCCAGCAGTTTCCGGAGAGGAGACTACAATGAGCAGTTCTTC. The chain employs TRBV6-5 and TRBJ2-1; no firm D call. The CDR3 totals 15 residues. Germline loops: CDR1 MNHEY, CDR2 SVGAGI. The V and J ends lost 4 bases and 3 bases respectively, with 13 bases between them.

The chain uses TRBV5-5 and TRBJ2-1; 11 nucleotides agree with TRBD2. The CDR3 has 15 residues. Germline V CDR1 and CDR2: SGHKS, YYEKEE (reference sequence). The V segment lost 2 bases and the J segment 6 bases; nucleotides outside the gene matches: 4. Written as DNA, the CDR3 is TGTGCCAGCAGCTTCGGGACTAGCGGATTCAATGAGCAGTTCTTC. Protein: CASSFGTSGFNEQFF.

This clonotype was picked up many times. This chain joins TRBV7-3 and TRBJ1-1, with no clear D. CDR3 length: 13 residues. From germline, CDR1 is SGHTA and CDR2 FQGTGA. V dropped 1 base and J dropped 1 base, with 4 bases sitting between them. CDR3 coding DNA: TGTGCCAGCAGCTTAAGCGGGAACACTGAAGCTTTCTTT. It yields the protein CASSLSGNTEAFF.

This clonotype was observed a handful of times. CDR3 residues: CASSPVGDWRYEQYF. DNA for the CDR3: TGTGCCAGCAGCCCGGTCGGGGACTGGCGATACGAGCAGTACTTC. The V and J genes are TRBV7-9 and TRBJ2-7; tentative D call: TRBD2 (6 bases). Germline values: CDR1 SEHNR, CDR2 FQNEAQ (reference sequence). Trimming removed 5 bases from V and 4 bases from J, with 18 bases in between. The CDR3 sequence is 15 residues long.

This clonotype is medium-sized (0.01 to 0.1%) within its sample. The chain is built from TRBV12-3 or TRBV12-4 and TRBJ1-1; 7 nucleotides align to TRBD1. With V trimmed by 9 bases and J by 5 bases, 12 bases remained unmatched. The CDR3 totals 14 residues. The CDR3 here is CASFLAGGLTEAFF. CDR3 in DNA: TGTGCCAGTTTCCTGGCAGGGGGTTTAACTGAAGCTTTCTTT.

This clonotype has ten or more counts. The chain joins TRBV5-1 to TRBJ2-1, with 11 bases lining up with TRBD2. Germline CDR1 and CDR2: SGHRS and YFSETQ. V gave up 3 bases and J gave up 3 bases; unmatched junction bases: 2. This CDR3 is built from 15 residues. CDR3 sequence (DNA): TGCGCCAGCAGCTCGGGACTAGCGGACTACAATGAGCAGTTCTTC. Translation gives CASSSGLADYNEQFF.

The sample holds a few counts of this clonotype. V and J are TRBV5-1 and TRBJ2-7; D is ambiguous. Trimming took off 0 bases at V and 4 bases at J, with 8 bases between the two ends. Germline V gives CDR1 SGHRS, CDR2 YFSETQ. This CDR3 is 13 amino acids long. The chain's CDR3 is CASSLESGYEQYF. The CDR3 DNA follows: TGCGCCAGCAGCTTGGAGTCTGGGTACGAGCAGTACTTC.

This clonotype was found many times. The chain employs TRBV12-3 or TRBV12-4 and TRBJ2-7; D possibly corresponds to TRBD1 (5 bases). Trimming pared 5 bases from V and 5 bases from J, leaving 16 bases between. This CDR3 spans 14 amino acids. DNA of the CDR3: TGTGCCAGCAGTGTCTTCGCTGGGGCCAACGAGCAGTACTTC. It yields the protein CASSVFAGANEQYF.

This clonotype has ten or more counts. The V and J genes are TRBV28 and TRBJ1-6; D may be TRBD1 (5 bases). The CDR3 length is 16 residues. V was cut by 5 bases and J by 6 bases, with 17 bases left in between. From germline, CDR1 is MDHEN and CDR2 SYDVKM. The CDR3 sequence: CASSPLFQGTNSPLHF. The CDR3, as DNA: TGTGCCAGCAGTCCCTTGTTCCAGGGAACTAATTCACCCCTCCACTTT.

This clonotype was seen many times. This chain joins TRBV4-1 and TRBJ2-7; no clear D gene. The CDR3 is made up of 16 amino acids. CDR1 and CDR2 from the germline V gene are MGHRA and YSYEKL. Trimming left V 0 bases short and J 5 bases short, with 17 bases between. In nucleotides, the CDR3 is TGCGCCAGCAGCCAAGAGTTATGGAGTCTGACGGACGAGCAGTACTTC. Translated, it gives CASSQELWSLTDEQYF.

This clonotype was counted ten times or more. This rearrangement joins TRBV19 to TRBJ1-1, with unresolved D. The CDR3 loop spans 14 amino acids. V gave up 6 bases and J gave up 2 bases, with 13 bases separating them. The germline V gene has CDR1 LNHDA and CDR2 SQIVND (reference sequence). The CDR3 loop is CASSPFGINTEAFF. The CDR3 DNA is TGTGCCAGTAGCCCCTTCGGGATAAACACTGAAGCTTTCTTT.

This clonotype appeared many times. The rearrangement links TRBV9 to TRBJ2-3; TRBD2 matches 9 bases. The J segment lost 3 bases and the V segment lost 0 bases, leaving 5 bases of the junction unmatched. Germline V gene data show CDR1 as SGDLS and CDR2 as YYNGEE. The CDR3 is 16 amino acids. The CDR3 nucleotides read TGTGCCAGCAGCGTAGTCCCGCGGGAGGGGACAGATACGCAGTATTTT. Translating it yields CASSVVPREGTDTQYF.

The chain employs TRBV6-1 and TRBJ2-5; 9 nucleotides line up with TRBD2. CDR1 is MNHNS and CDR2 is SASEGT in the germline V gene. With V trimmed by 0 bases and J by 7 bases, 12 bases remained unmatched. The CDR3 runs 17 residues. CDR3 sequence: CASSEARGGLAVVTQYF. CDR3 DNA sequence: TGTGCCAGCAGTGAAGCGCGGGGGGGACTAGCAGTAGTGACCCAGTACTTC.

Ten or more counts support this clonotype. V gene TRBV3-1 combines with J gene TRBJ2-5; TRBD1 aligns across 7 bases. Germline V gives CDR1 LGHDT, CDR2 YNNKEL (reference sequence). This CDR3 is built from 15 residues. The V and J ends lost 0 bases and 2 bases, in that order; junction bases with no gene match: 3. The CDR3 DNA is TGTGCCAGCAGCCAAGATAGGGGGCCTCAAGAGACCCAGTACTTC. Protein sequence: CASSQDRGPQETQYF.

This chain uses TRBV11-3 with TRBJ2-7; no clear D. Trimming took 3 bases from V and 0 from J, leaving 3 bases between them. Germline CDR1 SGHNT, CDR2 YENEEA. The CDR3 contains 12 residues. The CDR3 spells CASSFNSYEQYF. CDR3 nucleotide sequence: TGTGCCAGCAGCTTCAACTCCTACGAGCAGTACTTC.

This clonotype was detected ten times or more. The CDR3 region is CASTGAGEQYF. The DNA for the CDR3 is TGCGCCAGCACGGGGGCGGGGGAGCAGTACTTC. The chain recombines TRBV10-2 with TRBJ2-7, with D tentatively TRBD1 or TRBD2 (6 bases each). This CDR3 has 11 amino acids. Germline CDR1 reads WSHSY; CDR2 reads SAAADI. V was cut by 7 bases and J by 7 bases, with 11 bases left in between.

For this clonotype: This clone may be a read error of a much larger clone one base away. This chain connects TRBV20-1 to TRBJ1-1; D not certain. Germline lookup yields CDR1 DFQATT and CDR2 SNEGSKA (reference sequence). The CDR3 has 11 residues. The CDR3 region has the DNA TGCAGTGCTAGAGAAGTTTCTGAAGCTTCCTTT. Amino acids: CSAREVSEASF.

This clonotype was observed at least ten times. The chain joins TRBV12-3 or TRBV12-4 to TRBJ2-7; D call uncertain. This CDR3 contains 14 residues. Trimming shortened V by 1 base and J by 3 bases, and 10 bases separated the two germline ends. The CDR3 sequence: CASSLVGRGYEQYF. The CDR3 DNA reads as TGTGCCAGCAGTTTAGTAGGCAGAGGCTACGAGCAGTACTTC.

The chain recombines TRBV30 with TRBJ2-1; 7 bases fit TRBD2. Germline V gene lookup returns CDR1 GTSNPN and CDR2 SVGIG (reference sequence). The CDR3 has 12 amino acids. The V gene end was trimmed by 2 bases and the J gene end by 7 bases; junction bases not matched to a gene: 2. The CDR3 loop is CAWSTGGNEQFF. The DNA of the CDR3 is TGTGCCTGGAGTACCGGGGGGAATGAGCAGTTCTTC.

The rearrangement links TRBV7-9 to TRBJ1-2, with D possibly matching TRBD1 (5 bases). Trimming removed 3 bases at V and 6 bases at J, with 17 bases between. CDR3 length equals 15 residues. CDR1 and CDR2 (germline): SEHNR, FQNEAQ (reference sequence). The DNA of the CDR3 is TGTGCCAGCAGCTTCCAGGGCAGGGTGGAAAATGGCTACACCTTC. It codes for CASSFQGRVENGYTF.

This clonotype was detected only a few times. The CDR3 sequence: CASSPGQSGANVLTF. The CDR3 DNA sequence: TGTGCCAGCAGCCCGGGACAGTCTGGGGCCAACGTCCTGACTTTC. This sequence joins TRBV7-3 and TRBJ2-6, with 7 bases that match TRBD1. This CDR3 is 15 amino acids long. The germline V gene encodes CDR1 SGHTA and CDR2 FQGTGA. V gave up 5 bases and J gave up 1 base; unmatched junction bases: 2.

This clonotype was seen a few times. The chain links TRBV12-3 or TRBV12-4 to TRBJ2-1; D unresolved. V dropped 6 bases and J dropped 2 bases, with 14 bases sitting between them. The CDR3 totals 15 residues. CDR3 residues: CASRSTGSPYNEQFF. The CDR3 DNA is TGTGCCAGCAGATCGACTGGCAGTCCCTACAATGAGCAGTTCTTC.

This clonotype was counted between two and nine times. The gene calls are TRBV10-3 and TRBJ2-2; perhaps TRBD1 as D (5 bases). The CDR3 extends over 14 amino acids. Trimming pared 8 bases from V and 3 bases from J, leaving 13 bases between. The germline V gene encodes CDR1 ENHRY and CDR2 SYGVKD. The CDR3 nucleotides are TGTGCCATCCAAAGGGCCAGGGACACCGGGGAGCTGTTTTTT. Amino acid sequence: CAIQRARDTGELFF.

The table lists this clonotype with a few counts. The rearrangement joins TRBV4-2 to TRBJ1-4, with D uncertain. Between the trimmed V and J ends, which lost 0 bases and 8 bases, there was a span of 13 bases. CDR1 LGHNA and CDR2 YNFKEQ come from the germline V gene. The CDR3 contains 15 residues. The CDR3 DNA reads TGTGCCAGCAGCCAAGAACAGATGGGAGGCGAAAAACTGTTTTTT. Protein sequence: CASSQEQMGGEKLFF.

This chain uses TRBV7-6 with TRBJ2-1; 15 bases fit TRBD2. The length of the CDR3 is 18 residues. Germline CDR1 and CDR2: SGHVS and FNYEAQ. V dropped 2 bases and J dropped 9; count of bases not matched to a gene: 11. Here the CDR3 reads CASSLTPGLAGGLPEQFF. CDR3 nucleotides: TGTGCCAGCAGCTTAACCCCGGGACTAGCGGGAGGTTTGCCTGAGCAGTTCTTC.